Following are 22 T cell receptor beta chains from one sample sequenced in a study of early T cells in non-severe SARS-CoV-2 infection. Using its own MiXCR run on the 5' RACE reads, TCRdb lists one record per CDR3 protein. The profile shows roughly 70,000 distinct CDR3 sequences, less than 20% of them singletons. Source: whole blood, taken at baseline. These TCRs come from an adult who was a healthcare worker with PCR-confirmed SARS-CoV-2 infection or an uninfected control (not recorded which).

In its sample, this clonotype was seen many times. V usage is TRBV6-5 and J usage is TRBJ2-1; TRBD2 is a possible D gene (6 bases). This CDR3 contains 15 residues. Trimming took off 0 bases at V and 4 bases at J, with 10 bases between the two ends. Per the germline V gene, CDR1 is MNHEY and CDR2 is SVGAGI. The CDR3 DNA reads TGTGCCAGCAGTTACTCAATACGGGGGTACAATGAGCAGTTCTTC. It specifies CASSYSIRGYNEQFF.

The gene calls are TRBV5-6 and TRBJ2-4; D is perhaps TRBD2 (6 bases). The germline V and J ends were trimmed by 2 bases and 0 bases, with 21 bases remaining between them. CDR3 length equals 19 residues. Germline V gives CDR1 SGHDT, CDR2 YYEEEE. This CDR3 reads CASSFEGSLGLRAKNIQYF. CDR3 nucleotide sequence: TGTGCCAGCAGCTTTGAAGGATCGCTGGGACTGCGAGCCAAAAACATTCAGTACTTC.

This clonotype occurred a few times. CDR3 amino acids: CASSHASTGATGELFF. DNA for the CDR3: TGTGCCAGCAGCCACGCCTCGACAGGGGCCACCGGGGAGCTGTTTTTT. This chain joins TRBV7-9 and TRBJ2-2; 8 positions match TRBD1. The germline CDR1 and CDR2 sequences are SEHNR and FQNEAQ (reference sequence). Germline trimming cut 5 bases from V and 4 bases from J; bases unmatched to any gene: 9. This CDR3 comprises 16 residues.

In its sample, this clonotype was seen many times. V and J are TRBV20-1 and TRBJ2-5, with D tentatively TRBD2 (6 bases). Trimming removed 3 bases from V and 1 base from J, with 12 bases in between. The length of the CDR3 is 14 residues. Germline V gene data show CDR1 as DFQATT and CDR2 as SNEGSKA (reference sequence). CDR3 region: CSASGWDFQETQYF. The CDR3, as DNA: TGCAGTGCTAGTGGCTGGGACTTCCAAGAGACCCAGTACTTC.

The table lists this clonotype with many counts. The CDR3 DNA follows: TGTGCCAGCAGCCAAGTCGGCGGGAGAGACTACAATGAGCAGTTCTTC. It translates to CASSQVGGRDYNEQFF. J is TRBJ2-1 and V is TRBV4-2, with 7 nucleotides matching TRBD2. The CDR3 consists of 16 residues. CDR1 and CDR2 from the germline V gene are LGHNA and YNFKEQ. The V gene end was trimmed by 1 base and the J gene end by 3 bases; junction bases not matched to a gene: 6.

This clonotype was counted only a few times. The chain joins TRBV19 to TRBJ1-3; no clear D gene. V shed 7 bases and J shed 0 bases, with 10 bases lying between them. The CDR3 sequence is 14 residues long. In germline, CDR1 is LNHDA, CDR2 SQIVND (reference sequence). This CDR3 reads CASITTFSGNTIYF. The CDR3 DNA reads as TGTGCCAGTATTACGACCTTCTCTGGAAACACCATATATTTT.

This clonotype has a handful of counts. The chain links TRBV11-2 to TRBJ2-7; no clear D. The V end lost 4 bases, the J end lost 0 bases, and 13 bases lay between the germline ends. Germline V CDR1 and CDR2: SGHAT, FQNNGV. The CDR3 is 15 amino acids. Here the CDR3 DNA reads TGTGCCAGCAGCTCTAGTAGGGTTAGCTCCTACGAGCAGTACTTC. Its protein is CASSSSRVSSYEQYF.

The chain is built from TRBV24-1 and TRBJ2-1; 13 bases line up with TRBD2. This CDR3 has 16 amino acids. Germline lookup yields CDR1 KGHDR and CDR2 SFDVKD. Trimming took 2 bases from V and 8 from J; bases not matched to a gene: 5. The CDR3 loop reads CATSDSLAGGLHEQFF. The CDR3 DNA reads as TGTGCCACCAGTGATTCACTAGCGGGGGGGCTGCATGAGCAGTTCTTC.

The sample holds a few counts of this clonotype. The CDR3 DNA reads TGTGCCAGCAGCCCCGGCACCGGCCGGCTGGGAAATGGCTACACCTTC. Protein: CASSPGTGRLGNGYTF. The chain joins TRBV4-2 to TRBJ1-2; D ambiguous. The V end was cut by 4 bases, the J end by 6 bases, with 21 bases between. The length of the CDR3 is 16 residues. CDR1 is LGHNA and CDR2 is YNFKEQ in the germline V gene.

This clonotype appeared a few times. The chain uses TRBV9 and TRBJ1-1, with D maybe TRBD1 (6 bases). Trimming removed 3 bases at V and 2 bases at J, with 11 bases between. This CDR3 region has 14 residues. Germline CDR1 is SGDLS and CDR2 is YYNGEE. CDR3 loop: CASSEQGSNTEAFF. DNA of the CDR3: TGTGCCAGCAGCGAACAGGGATCCAACACTGAAGCTTTCTTT.

This clonotype was counted a few times. The chain has TRBV2 and TRBJ2-6; 11 nucleotides line up with TRBD1. The trim removed 8 bases at V and 0 bases at J, leaving 6 bases unmatched. The germline V gene has CDR1 SNHLY and CDR2 FYNNEI. This CDR3 is built from 17 residues. In DNA form, the CDR3 reads TGTGCCAGCGGCCCCGGGACAGGGGGCTCTGGGGCCAACGTCCTGACTTTC. As protein: CASGPGTGGSGANVLTF.

There are many counts of this clonotype. The chain couples TRBV29-1 to TRBJ2-7; D may be TRBD1 (5 bases). Germline CDR1 is SQVTM and CDR2 is ANQGSEA. V was cut by 4 bases and J by 6 bases, with 10 bases left in between. The CDR3 extends over 11 amino acids. This CDR3 reads CSVGRGFEQYF. DNA for the CDR3: TGCAGCGTTGGTAGGGGTTTCGAGCAGTACTTC.

The rearrangement joins TRBV7-9 to TRBJ2-2; D gene unclear. The CDR3 contains 14 residues. Germline lookup yields CDR1 SEHNR and CDR2 FQNEAQ (reference sequence). With 3 bases removed from V and 6 bases from J, the gap between germline ends came to 11 bases. In DNA form, the CDR3 reads TGTGCCAGCAGCTTGATCGTGGTATCCGGGGAGCTGTTTTTT. Residues: CASSLIVVSGELFF.

This clonotype was counted only a few times. The V gene is TRBV20-1, the J gene TRBJ2-5; 10 positions match TRBD2. Germline values: CDR1 DFQATT, CDR2 SNEGSKA (reference sequence). The CDR3 runs to 18 residues. Unmatched junction bases numbered 17, after V lost 6 bases and J lost 1 base. DNA of the CDR3: TGCAGTGCCCTCACCCCCGGGACTAGCGTAATCACCCAAGAGACCCAGTACTTC. Protein sequence: CSALTPGTSVITQETQYF.

The chain couples TRBV29-1 to TRBJ2-3; 9 bases are shared with TRBD1. Germline loops: CDR1 SQVTM, CDR2 ANQGSEA. V was pared by 5 bases and J by 4 bases, with 10 bases of the junction left unmatched. This CDR3 region has 15 residues. The DNA for the CDR3 is TGCAGCGTTTTCCCAATACAGGGGGCGGCAGATACGCAGTATTTT. As protein: CSVFPIQGAADTQYF.

V gene TRBV12-3 or TRBV12-4 combines with J gene TRBJ1-1, with D hard to call. The CDR3 consists of 13 residues. V was clipped by 1 base and J by 7 bases, with 10 bases between them. The CDR3, as DNA: TGTGCCAGCAGTTTAGGACTATCGGGTGAAGCTTTCTTT. This encodes CASSLGLSGEAFF.

This clonotype is labeled as medium-sized. The chain carries TRBV5-1 and TRBJ1-1; D is unresolved. CDR1 is SGHRS and CDR2 is YFSETQ in the germline V gene. The CDR3 covers 15 residues. The V end lost 0 bases, the J end lost 1 base, and 10 bases lay between the germline ends. CDR3 sequence: CASSLDMAGNTEAFF. CDR3 coding DNA: TGCGCCAGCAGCTTGGACATGGCTGGGAACACTGAAGCTTTCTTT.

This clonotype was picked up many times. V usage is TRBV4-3 and J usage is TRBJ2-3, with D perhaps TRBD2 (6 bases). This CDR3 region has 17 residues. Trimming removed 5 bases from V and 2 bases from J, with 20 bases in between. Germline CDR1 and CDR2: LGHNA and YSLEER. The CDR3 loop reads CASSLLSWRDLTDTQYF. DNA of the CDR3: TGCGCCAGCAGCTTACTCTCTTGGCGGGATCTCACAGATACGCAGTATTTT.

This chain connects TRBV6-5 to TRBJ2-3, with a possible D match to TRBD2 (6 bases). CDR3 size: 18 residues. Per the germline V gene, CDR1 is MNHEY and CDR2 is SVGAGI. Trimming took off 0 bases at V and 0 bases at J, with 16 bases between the two ends. CDR3 nucleotides: TGTGCCAGCAGTTACTCCCCTCAATTAGCGGCCAGCACAGATACGCAGTATTTT. This translates into CASSYSPQLAASTDTQYF.

The chain couples TRBV19 to TRBJ2-3; TRBD2 might be the D (5 bases). The germline V gene has CDR1 LNHDA and CDR2 SQIVND (reference sequence). Between the trimmed V and J ends, which lost 4 bases and 0 bases, there was a span of 5 bases. The CDR3 has 13 residues. The CDR3 loop is CASSSGSTDTQYF. CDR3 nucleotide sequence: TGTGCCAGTAGTAGCGGGAGCACAGATACGCAGTATTTT. The full variable domain, with the rest looked up from reference TRBV19 and TRBJ2-3, is DGGITQSPKYLFRKEGQNVTLSCEQNLNHDAMYWYRQDPGQGLRLIYYSQIVNDFQKGDIAEGYSVSREKKESFPLTVTSAQKNPTAFYLCASSSGSTDTQYFGPGTRLTVL.

Only a few counts were recorded for this clonotype. The rearrangement links TRBV28 to TRBJ1-4, with 8 nucleotides matching TRBD1. CDR1 and CDR2 from the germline V gene are MDHEN and SYDVKM. The V gene end was trimmed by 6 bases and the J gene end by 5 bases; junction bases not matched to a gene: 8. This CDR3 comprises 15 residues. The chain's CDR3 is CASSHDRGANEKLFF. CDR3 nucleotides: TGTGCCAGCAGCCATGACAGGGGAGCAAATGAAAAACTGTTTTTT. Full variable domain (rest looked up from reference TRBV28 and TRBJ1-4): DVKVTQSSRYLVKRTGEKVFLECVQDMDHENMFWYRQDPGLGLRLIYFSYDVKMKEKGDIPEGYSVSREKKERFSLILESASTNQTSMYLCASSHDRGANEKLFFGSGTQLSVL.

V is TRBV20-1 and J is TRBJ2-7; D gene ambiguous. The CDR3 has 14 residues. Trimming took 0 bases from V and 3 from J, leaving 12 bases between them. Germline loops: CDR1 DFQATT, CDR2 SNEGSKA (reference sequence). The CDR3 coding sequence is TGCAGTGCTAGAGATCTACGGGTACTCTACGAGCAGTACTTC. The encoded protein is CSARDLRVLYEQYF.